The 29 T cell receptor beta chains presented below share a single source sample, sequenced in a study of blood T cell repertoires in COVID-19. Profiled with immunoSEQ multiplex PCR; TCRdb holds only in-frame clones, not every one. The sample consists of around 150,000 clones, around 80% of them appearing once. The sequenced material came from peripheral blood. The origin of the receptors is a woman aged 80 or older with active or convalescent COVID-19.

The chain employs TRBV21-1 and TRBJ1-1; the DNA was not used to check the table's D call, TRBD1. TRBV21-1 is classified as a pseudogene. This CDR3 spans 16 amino acids. The CDR3 DNA reads as TGTGCCAGCAGCAAAGATTGGCGACAGGAAAACACTGAAGCTTTCTTT. The encoded protein is CASSKDWRQENTEAFF.

J is TRBJ2-3 and V is TRBV19, with 7 nucleotides matching TRBD2. The germline CDR1 and CDR2 sequences are LNHDA and SQIVND (reference sequence). The CDR3 totals 16 residues. The V segment lost 9 bases and the J segment 5 bases; nucleotides outside the gene matches: 17. This CDR3 is CASNFALGGTGDTQYF. The CDR3 DNA follows: TGTGCCAGCAACTTCGCCTTGGGGGGGACCGGAGATACGCAGTATTTT. Full variable domain (remainder filled in from reference TRBV19 and TRBJ2-3): DGGITQSPKYLFRKEGQNVTLSCEQNLNHDAMYWYRQDPGQGLRLIYYSQIVNDFQKGDIAEGYSVSREKKESFPLTVTSAQKNPTAFYLCASNFALGGTGDTQYFGPGTRLTVL.

J is TRBJ1-1 and V is TRBV28; D unresolved. V shed 2 bases and J shed 3 bases, with 10 bases lying between them. Germline loops: CDR1 MDHEN, CDR2 SYDVKM. The CDR3 sequence is 14 residues long. The CDR3 spells CASSLPPVDTEAFF. CDR3 nucleotides: TGTGCCAGCAGTTTACCCCCGGTGGACACTGAAGCTTTCTTT.

The J gene is TRBJ2-3, the V gene TRBV4-3; 7 bases fit TRBD1. With 8 bases clipped from V and 1 base from J, the junction kept 9 bases outside the gene matches. Germline V lookup: CDR1 LGHNA, CDR2 YSLEER. This CDR3 has 15 residues. CDR3 amino acids: CASQREGAGTDTQYF. CDR3 sequence (DNA): TGCGCCAGCCAAAGAGAGGGGGCCGGCACAGATACGCAGTATTTT.

This chain uses TRBV4-1 with TRBJ1-4, with no clear D. Germline CDR1 reads MGHRA; CDR2 reads YSYEKL. The germline V and J ends were trimmed by 3 bases and 8 bases, with 13 bases remaining between them. This CDR3 spans 14 amino acids. DNA of the CDR3: TGCGCCAGCAGCCATCCCAACAGTAGGGAAAAACTGTTTTTT. Its translation is CASSHPNSREKLFF.

The chain carries TRBV12-3 or TRBV12-4 and TRBJ1-3; D call uncertain. V was clipped by 3 bases and J by 4 bases, with 4 bases between them. CDR3 length: 12 residues. The CDR3 region has the DNA TGTGCCAGCAGTTTTGAGGGAAACACCATATATTTT. It yields the protein CASSFEGNTIYF.

The chain combines TRBV2 with TRBJ1-2; tentatively, D is TRBD1 (5 bases). The V gene's germline CDR1 is SNHLY and CDR2 FYNNEI. V was cut by 4 bases and J by 8 bases, with 14 bases left in between. This CDR3 is built from 13 residues. The CDR3 loop reads CASSVQASGGYTF. CDR3 sequence (DNA): TGTGCCAGCAGTGTACAGGCCTCCGGGGGCTACACCTTC.

With regard to this clone: The same CDR3 arises from other DNA sequences in this sample as well. The genes are TRBV19 and TRBJ2-7; 8 bases line up with TRBD1. Losses at the gene ends were 6 bases for V and 3 bases for J; bases not matched to a gene: 4. Germline V gene data show CDR1 as LNHDA and CDR2 as SQIVND (reference sequence). The CDR3 consists of 13 residues. In nucleotides, the CDR3 is TGTGCCAGTAGCCGAACAGGGGGCTACGAGCAGTACTTC. Amino acid sequence: CASSRTGGYEQYF.

The V call is TRBV7-2, the J call TRBJ2-1; TRBD2 matches at 7 bases. The germline V gene has CDR1 SGHTA and CDR2 FQGNSA. With V trimmed by 5 bases and J by 3 bases, 10 bases remained unmatched. This CDR3 has 16 residues. The DNA of the CDR3 is TGTGCCAGCAGCGCTACTAAGCGGGGACTCTACAATGAGCAGTTCTTC. Translating it yields CASSATKRGLYNEQFF.

CDR3 sequence reads: CASSPSGGLDTQYF. In DNA form, the CDR3 reads TGTGCCAGCAGCCCAAGCGGGGGTTTAGATACGCAGTATTTT. V gene TRBV7-2 combines with J gene TRBJ2-3, with 8 nucleotides matching TRBD2. CDR1 and CDR2 from the germline V gene are SGHTA and FQGNSA. The CDR3 contains 14 residues. Trimming at V came to 5 bases and at J to 5 bases, leaving 6 bases not matched to a gene.

This chain joins TRBV7-2 and TRBJ2-7, with D possibly being TRBD2 (5 bases). Per the germline V gene, CDR1 is SGHTA and CDR2 is FQGNSA. The CDR3 length is 14 residues. V gave up 2 bases and J gave up 6 bases, with 14 bases separating them. The CDR3 nucleotides read TGTGCCAGCAGCTTATCGGCGGGTTTCTCCGAGCAGTACTTC. Residues: CASSLSAGFSEQYF. The variable domain in full, with the rest retrieved from reference TRBV7-2 and TRBJ2-7, is GAGVSQSPSNKVTEKGKDVELRCDPISGHTALYWYRQSLGQGLEFLIYFQGNSAPDKSGLPSDRFSAERTGGSVSTLTIQRTQQEDSAVYLCASSLSAGFSEQYFGPGTRLTVT.

This chain joins TRBV9 and TRBJ2-3; D not resolved. Germline CDR1 reads SGDLS; CDR2 reads YYNGEE. Trimming left V 2 bases short and J 6 bases short, with 10 bases between. This CDR3 has 13 residues. This chain's CDR3 is CASSVSYRDTQYF. CDR3 bases: TGTGCCAGCAGCGTCTCCTATCGGGATACGCAGTATTTT.

CDR3 in amino acids: CASSSYPRENSPLHF. Written as DNA, the CDR3 is TGTGCCAGCAGTTCCTATCCCAGGGAAAATTCACCCCTCCACTTT. The gene calls are TRBV6-5 and TRBJ1-6, with D maybe TRBD1 (5 bases). V gave up 4 bases and J gave up 7 bases, with 14 bases separating them. The CDR3 is 15 amino acids. Per germline, CDR1 MNHEY and CDR2 SVGAGI.

The chain uses TRBV5-5 and TRBJ2-7, with 7 positions matching TRBD1. The germline V gene encodes CDR1 SGHKS and CDR2 YYEKEE (reference sequence). The CDR3 loop spans 13 amino acids. V shed 2 bases, J shed 4 bases, and the junction held 3 bases outside the gene matches. DNA for the CDR3: TGTGCCAGCAGCTTTAGACAGGGTTACGAGCAGTACTTC. The encoded protein is CASSFRQGYEQYF.

The count of this clone is one. The genes are TRBV30 and TRBJ2-7, with D perhaps TRBD1 (6 bases). The germline gives CDR1 GTSNPN, CDR2 SVGIG (reference sequence). The V gene lost 0 bases and the J gene lost 6 bases, with 15 bases spanning the gap. The CDR3 spans 14 residues. CDR3 sequence: CAWSVTGTLGEQYF. CDR3 sequence (DNA): TGTGCCTGGAGTGTAACAGGGACCTTGGGCGAGCAGTACTTC.

This chain joins TRBV7-3 and TRBJ2-3; 8 bases match TRBD2. The CDR3 runs 13 residues. Per the germline V gene, CDR1 is SGHTA and CDR2 is FQGTGA. V lost 5 bases, J lost 7 bases, and 5 bases stayed unmatched. The CDR3 loop is CASSLGGANTQYF. CDR3 coding DNA: TGTGCCAGCAGCCTCGGGGGGGCGAATACGCAGTATTTT.

The chain couples TRBV19 to TRBJ2-6; perhaps TRBD1 as D (5 bases). This CDR3 has 16 amino acids. CDR1 and CDR2 (germline): LNHDA, SQIVND (reference sequence). The V gene lost 5 bases and the J gene lost 0 bases, with 11 bases spanning the gap. CDR3 DNA sequence: TGTGCCAGTAGTGTGGGCAGGGCCTCTGGGGCCAACGTCCTGACTTTC. Its translation is CASSVGRASGANVLTF. The variable domain in full, completed from reference TRBV19 and TRBJ2-6, reads DGGITQSPKYLFRKEGQNVTLSCEQNLNHDAMYWYRQDPGQGLRLIYYSQIVNDFQKGDIAEGYSVSREKKESFPLTVTSAQKNPTAFYLCASSVGRASGANVLTFGAGSRLTVL.

The chain is built from TRBV3-1 (or the pseudogene TRBV3-2) and TRBJ1-1; D not resolved. The V end was cut by 2 bases, the J end by 4 bases, with 8 bases between. CDR1 is LGHDT, CDR2 YNNKEL, per germline (reference sequence). This CDR3 is built from 13 residues. CDR3 region: CASSQPFSTEAFF. CDR3 bases: TGTGCCAGCAGCCAACCCTTTAGCACTGAAGCTTTCTTT.

Here the CDR3 DNA reads TGTGCCAGCAGCAAACAAGGGGGGGCGGCCACTGAAGCTTTCTTT. Its protein product is CASSKQGGAATEAFF. The rearrangement links TRBV9 to TRBJ1-1; possible D gene TRBD1, 6 bases. This CDR3 has 15 amino acids. Germline V gene lookup returns CDR1 SGDLS and CDR2 YYNGEE. Trimming cost V 4 bases and J 4 bases, with 17 bases left between them.

The chain has TRBV18 and TRBJ1-1; no definite D call. The germline V gene encodes CDR1 KGHSH and CDR2 LQKENI. The CDR3 spans 13 residues. Trimming removed 0 bases at V and 6 bases at J, with 8 bases between. The CDR3 here is CASSPPAGAEAFF. The CDR3 DNA follows: TGTGCCAGCTCACCACCGGCGGGCGCTGAAGCTTTCTTT.

The chain has TRBV5-8 and TRBJ1-3; D call uncertain. In germline, CDR1 is SGHTS, CDR2 YDEGEE. V was trimmed by 0 bases and J by 0 bases, leaving 4 bases between them. This CDR3 comprises 14 residues. CDR3 loop: CASSLAFSGNTIYF. The DNA for the CDR3 is TGTGCCAGCAGCTTGGCTTTCTCTGGAAACACCATATATTTT.

The chain is built from TRBV5-1 and TRBJ2-5; 9 bases map to TRBD1. The J segment lost 2 bases and the V segment lost 2 bases, leaving 4 bases of the junction unmatched. The CDR3 sequence is 15 residues long. Germline loops: CDR1 SGHRS, CDR2 YFSETQ. The CDR3 DNA reads TGCGCCAGCAGCTTTAGGACAGGGGAACAAGAGACCCAGTACTTC. This translates into CASSFRTGEQETQYF.

The rearrangement links TRBV25-1 to TRBJ1-5; the match to TRBD1 covers 7 bases. Germline CDR1 is MGHDK and CDR2 is SYGVNS. Losses at the gene ends were 5 bases for V and 7 bases for J; bases not matched to a gene: 5. This CDR3 region has 13 residues. CDR3 nucleotide sequence: TGTGCCAGCAGTCGCAGGGGGGAACAGCCCCAGCATTTT. This codes for CASSRRGEQPQHF.

This rearrangement joins TRBV12-2 to TRBJ2-7; the table calls TRBD1, which could not be checked here. TRBV12-2 is termed a pseudogene. CDR3 length: 15 amino acids. The CDR3 DNA follows: TGTGCAAGTCGCTCCCACCCCCGGGACAGGGTCGAGCAGTACTTC. It specifies CASRSHPRDRVEQYF.

This chain uses TRBV25-1 with TRBJ2-3; no clear D. Trimming took 5 bases from V and 4 from J, leaving 13 bases between them. CDR3 length: 14 amino acids. The V gene's germline CDR1 is MGHDK and CDR2 SYGVNS. CDR3 nucleotide sequence: TGTGCCAGCAGTTTGACTGTTGGCGCAGATACGCAGTATTTT. Translated, it gives CASSLTVGADTQYF.

V gene TRBV5-4 combines with J gene TRBJ2-3, with 9 bases lining up with TRBD2. Per germline, CDR1 SGHNT and CDR2 YYREEE (reference sequence). V lost 2 bases, J lost 4 bases, and 5 bases stayed unmatched. The CDR3 length is 15 residues. The CDR3 region is CASSLASGVPDTQYF. DNA for the CDR3: TGTGCCAGCAGCTTAGCTAGCGGGGTACCAGATACGCAGTATTTT.

This clone was counted once. The chain uses TRBV25-1 and TRBJ1-3; 7 bases match TRBD1. CDR1 is MGHDK and CDR2 is SYGVNS in the germline V gene. V shed 1 base and J 0 bases; nucleotides not matched to a gene: 6. The CDR3 has 17 residues. The CDR3: CASSESGTVFSGNTIYF. The CDR3 DNA is TGTGCCAGCAGTGAATCCGGGACAGTCTTCTCTGGAAACACCATATATTTT.

The chain recombines TRBV3-1 (or the pseudogene TRBV3-2) with TRBJ2-1, with 8 nucleotides matching TRBD2. J lost 3 bases, V lost 4 bases, and 5 bases had no gene match. The germline gives CDR1 LGHDT, CDR2 YNNKEL (reference sequence). The CDR3 is made up of 15 amino acids. CDR3: CASSPGLAFYNEQFF. Written as DNA, the CDR3 is TGTGCCAGCAGCCCCGGACTAGCCTTCTACAATGAGCAGTTCTTC.

This clone appeared a single time. CDR3 region: CASSPGGGVLEQFF. For the CDR3, the DNA is TGTGCCAGCAGCCCGGGGGGAGGAGTTCTTGAGCAGTTCTTC. The V and J genes are TRBV7-2 and TRBJ2-1; the match to TRBD2 covers 7 bases. Trimming cost V 5 bases and J 9 bases; bases outside gene matches: 10. There are 14 residues in the CDR3. Looked up from germline, CDR1 is SGHTA and CDR2 is FQGNSA.